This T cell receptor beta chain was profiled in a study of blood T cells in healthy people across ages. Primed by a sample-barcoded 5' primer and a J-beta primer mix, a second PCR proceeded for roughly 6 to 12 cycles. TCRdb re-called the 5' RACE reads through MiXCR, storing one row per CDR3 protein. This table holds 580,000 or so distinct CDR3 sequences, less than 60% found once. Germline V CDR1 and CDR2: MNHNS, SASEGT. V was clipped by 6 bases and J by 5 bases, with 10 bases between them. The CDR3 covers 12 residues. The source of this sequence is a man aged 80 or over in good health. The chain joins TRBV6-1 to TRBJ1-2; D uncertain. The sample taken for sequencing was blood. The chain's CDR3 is CASRSGSYGYTF. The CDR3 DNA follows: TGTGCCAGCAGATCCGGGTCATATGGCTACACCTTC.